The source of this TCR beta chain is a study of blood T cell repertoires in COVID-19. Overall study: Samples came from the United States, Italy and Spain, spanning acute and convalescent COVID-19.

Study processing details: Amplification of reference gene primers was used by the study to estimate nucleated cell counts. Libraries were prepared by immunoSEQ multiplex PCR; TCRdb keeps only in-frame clonotypes and omits some of them. That table is the source of V, J and clone size, and D and trimming were worked out from the DNA. Of hundreds of thousands of clones detected, 83% appear once; the ten largest clones hold 7.5% to 9%. The TCR sequence derives from a woman in her forties or fifties with acute or convalescent COVID-19. The sample comprised peripheral blood.

The CDR3 sequence is CASSYRDSGYEQYF. CDR3 nucleotide sequence: TGTGCCAGCAGTTACCGGGACTCCGGATACGAGCAGTACTTC. This chain joins TRBV6-5 and TRBJ2-7, with D possibly matching TRBD2 (6 bases). V was pared by 2 bases and J by 4 bases, with 12 bases between. Germline CDR1 and CDR2: MNHEY and SVGAGI. This CDR3 region has 14 residues.